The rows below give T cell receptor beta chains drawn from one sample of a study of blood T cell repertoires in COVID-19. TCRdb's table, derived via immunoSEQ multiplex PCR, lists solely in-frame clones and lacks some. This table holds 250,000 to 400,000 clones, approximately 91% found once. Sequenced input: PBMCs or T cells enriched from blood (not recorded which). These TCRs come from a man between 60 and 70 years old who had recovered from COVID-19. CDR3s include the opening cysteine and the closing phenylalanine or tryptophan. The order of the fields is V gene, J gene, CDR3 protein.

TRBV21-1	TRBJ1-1	CASSNPNCRGQTEAFF
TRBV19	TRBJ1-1	CASRGTGGALAFF
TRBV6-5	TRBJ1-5	CASSYSRQGRNQPQHF
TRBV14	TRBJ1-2	CASSQTGRRGYTF
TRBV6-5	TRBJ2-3	CASSPGQGALDTQYF
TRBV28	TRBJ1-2	CASSRPGRAAGYTF
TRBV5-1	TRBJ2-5	CASSLQETQYF
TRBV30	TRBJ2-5	CAWSPMNRGTQYF
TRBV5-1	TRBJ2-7	CASSPGQPSSYEQYF
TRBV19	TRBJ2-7	CASSLRHATNTVYEQYF
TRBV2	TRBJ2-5	CASTAGGETQYF
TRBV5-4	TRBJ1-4	CASSIDRATNEKLFF
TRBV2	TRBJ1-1	CASRGRDRKDTEAFF
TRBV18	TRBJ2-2	CASSPNSVTGLNTGELFF
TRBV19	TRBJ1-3	CASRTGGSSFSGNTIYF
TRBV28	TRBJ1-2	CASSLHATQGQNYGYTF
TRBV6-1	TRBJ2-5	CASSERGQGLAIKETQYF
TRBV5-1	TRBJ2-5	CASSQTSPETQYF
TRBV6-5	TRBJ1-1	CASRTSDRVNTEAFF
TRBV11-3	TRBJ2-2	CASSPSPGLAGQGNTGELFF
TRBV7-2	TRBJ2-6	CASRPGLAGVAGANVLTF
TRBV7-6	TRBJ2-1	CASSLGAGTSNEQFF
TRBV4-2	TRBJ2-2	CASSLQQGANTGELFF
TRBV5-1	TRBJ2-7	CASSPLDRVWDEQYF
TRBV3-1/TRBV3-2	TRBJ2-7	CASSQERQGAGEQYF
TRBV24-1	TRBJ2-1	CATSDSTDFSSYNEQFF
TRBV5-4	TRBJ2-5	CASSLRGGNQETQYF
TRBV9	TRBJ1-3	CASSVAGGAGNTIYF
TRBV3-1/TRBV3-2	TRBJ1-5	CASSRRGNAQPQHF
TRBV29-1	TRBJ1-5	CSVAGFANQPQHF
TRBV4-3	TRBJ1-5	CASSLDRAQPQHF
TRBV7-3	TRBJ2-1	CASSFMAVSYNEQFF
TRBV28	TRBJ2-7	CASSSSGGSYEQYF
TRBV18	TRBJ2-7	CASSPGQGIYEQYF
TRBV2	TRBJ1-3	CASSGQGSDTIYF
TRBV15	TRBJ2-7	CATSSPSGTGGAYRYEQYF
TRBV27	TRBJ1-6	CASRSPTGAFLSSPLHF
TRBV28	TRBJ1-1	CASTPSGRVNTEAFF